Listed below are T cell receptor beta chains from one sample, sequenced in a study of cytomegalovirus exposure and HLA in healthy donors. Repertoires were generated with immunoSEQ multiplex PCR, while TCRdb's copy carries only in-frame clones and drops some. Altogether 100,000 to 150,000 clones are present, 83% being singletons, with the ten largest covering 3.6%. Material: PBMCs. The receptors originated from a woman aged 40 to 50 in good health and CMV-seropositive. CDR3s include the opening cysteine and the closing phenylalanine or tryptophan. The order of the fields is clone size, J gene, V gene, D gene, CDR3 DNA, CDR3 protein. D genes are given only for firm matches. Only part of the rows carry a size: once, few, many, or a class if the clone is expanded.

>-|TRBJ2-2|TRBV11-3|TRBD2
TGTGCCAGCAGCTTCACTAGCGGCGGGGAGCTGTTTTTT
CASSFTSGGELFF
>few|TRBJ2-7|TRBV7-2|TRBD2
TGTGCCAGCCTGAAGGGAGGGACTAGCGGATACTACGAGCAGTACTTC
CASLKGGTSGYYEQYF
>once|TRBJ2-5|TRBV2|-
TGTGCCAGCAGTGAAGCGCTAGGGGGGGGAGGGACCCAGTACTTC
CASSEALGGGGTQYF
>-|TRBJ2-7|TRBV29-1|TRBD1
TGCAGCGTTGAAGGAGACAGGGGGATCTACGAGCAGTACTTC
CSVEGDRGIYEQYF
>-|TRBJ2-1|TRBV7-6|-
TGTGCCAGCAGCACGCAGTTAGCTAGCCCCAATGAGCAGTTCTTC
CASSTQLASPNEQFF
>-|TRBJ2-2|TRBV7-9|TRBD2
TGTTCCAGCAAGAAACTAGCGGGAGGGCCTGGGATCGGGGAGCTGTTTTTT
CSSKKLAGGPGIGELFF
>-|TRBJ1-3|TRBV6-5|TRBD1
TGTGCCAGCAGTCCGACAGGGGGGTACACCATATATTTT
CASSPTGGYTIYF
>once|TRBJ2-1|TRBV30|TRBD2
TGTGCCTGGAGGTCGACTAGCGAGGGTGAGCAGTTCTTC
CAWRSTSEGEQFF
>-|TRBJ2-1|TRBV19|TRBD2
TGTGCCAGTAGTATTTTATGGGGGGGGTACAATGAGCAGTTCTTC
CASSILWGGYNEQFF
>-|TRBJ2-2|TRBV30|-
TGTGCCTGGAGTCGAACTAATACCGGGGAGCTGTTTTTT
CAWSRTNTGELFF
>-|TRBJ2-7|TRBV27|-
TGTGCCAGCAGTTTATCGCGGAACTCCTACGAGCAGTACTTC
CASSLSRNSYEQYF
>once|TRBJ2-3|TRBV7-3|TRBD2
TGTGCCAGCAGCCCTGGGGTAGCGGGAGGTTATACGCAGTATTTT
CASSPGVAGGYTQYF
>once|TRBJ1-2|TRBV6-1|TRBD1
TGTGCCAGTCTTGACAGGGGTGACTACACCTTC
CASLDRGDYTF
>once|TRBJ2-5|TRBV9|TRBD2
TGTGCCAGCAGCTCATCTAAATCGGGACTAGCGGGAGTGGAAGAGACCCAGTACTTC
CASSSSKSGLAGVEETQYF
>-|TRBJ1-2|TRBV19|-
TGTGCCAGTATAGGGGGGGTCGACTATGGCTACACCTTC
CASIGGVDYGYTF
>-|TRBJ2-7|TRBV15|-
TGTGCCACCAGCAGAGATGGGGCCGGCTCCTACGAGCAGTACTTC
CATSRDGAGSYEQYF
>-|TRBJ2-3|TRBV7-2|TRBD2
TGTGCCAGCAGCTTACGGGGGGGTAGCGGGAGATTGAGCACAGATACGCAGTATTTT
CASSLRGGSGRLSTDTQYF
>-|TRBJ1-5|TRBV5-6|TRBD1
TGTGCCAGCAGCTGGGGACAGGGGGGCAATCAGCCCCAGCATTTT
CASSWGQGGNQPQHF
>-|TRBJ1-1|TRBV7-2|TRBD1
TGTGCCAGCAGTTCAACAGGGGGAATCACTGAAGCTTTCTTT
CASSSTGGITEAFF
>-|TRBJ1-2|TRBV28|-
TGTGCCAGCAGGGGACCCGGCGGGGATGGCTACACCTTC
CASRGPGGDGYTF
>-|TRBJ1-1|TRBV7-2|TRBD1
TGTGCCAGCAGCCGGGGGACAGGGTTCCTCTCATCCCGGGGGACTGAAGCTTTCTTT
CASSRGTGFLSSRGTEAFF